Listed here are 31 T cell receptor beta chains from one sample, sequenced in a study of blood T cell repertoires in COVID-19. Measured with immunoSEQ multiplex PCR; TCRdb has only the in-frame clones, and not every one. The sample shows around 300,000 clones, over 75% of them seen only once. Sequenced sample: PBMCs or T cells enriched from blood (not recorded which). Every receptor here comes from a young man who had recovered from COVID-19.

The CDR3 protein is CASVQLGNQPQHF. In DNA form, the CDR3 reads TGTGCCAGCGTACAGCTCGGCAATCAGCCCCAGCATTTT. This sequence joins TRBV6-5 and TRBJ1-5; D is uncertain. Trimming left V 8 bases short and J 2 bases short, with 10 bases between. The CDR3 spans 13 residues. From germline, CDR1 is MNHEY and CDR2 SVGAGI.

The chain uses TRBV18 and TRBJ1-1; D may be TRBD1 (6 bases). V was trimmed by 5 bases and J by 7 bases, leaving 8 bases between them. Germline values: CDR1 KGHSH, CDR2 LQKENI. The CDR3 runs 11 residues. CDR3 protein: CASSTGFEAFF. For the CDR3, the DNA is TGTGCCAGCTCAACAGGGTTTGAAGCTTTCTTT.

The gene calls are TRBV24-1 and TRBJ2-5; 10 bases line up with TRBD1. Trimming at V came to 4 bases and at J to 5 bases, leaving 9 bases not matched to a gene. CDR3 length: 16 residues. Per germline, CDR1 KGHDR and CDR2 SFDVKD. The CDR3 sequence: CATSDPGQGGRETQYF. The CDR3 DNA reads TGTGCCACCAGTGACCCCGGACAGGGGGGGCGGGAGACCCAGTACTTC.

This chain uses TRBV10-1 with TRBJ2-7; possibly TRBD1 for D (5 bases). Looked up from germline, CDR1 is WNHNN and CDR2 is SYGVQD (reference sequence). This CDR3 is built from 14 residues. V was clipped by 3 bases and J by 3 bases, with 12 bases between them. The CDR3 DNA sequence: TGCGCCAGCAGTGATTCAGGGAATTTCTACGAGCAGTACTTC. Translated, it gives CASSDSGNFYEQYF.

The sample holds a few counts of this clone. V and J are TRBV5-1 and TRBJ2-5; no clear D gene. Trimming shortened V by 1 base and J by 3 bases, and 7 bases separated the two germline ends. Per the germline V gene, CDR1 is SGHRS and CDR2 is YFSETQ. The CDR3 runs 13 residues. In DNA form, the CDR3 reads TGCGCCAGCAGCTTGCCACCTAAAGAGACCCAGTACTTC. Its protein product is CASSLPPKETQYF.

The chain combines TRBV11-2 with TRBJ2-7; maybe TRBD1 (6 bases). Germline CDR1 is SGHAT and CDR2 is FQNNGV. Trimming removed 6 bases from V and 3 bases from J, with 15 bases in between. The CDR3 runs 14 residues. The CDR3 loop is CASSISQGGYEQYF. The CDR3 DNA is TGTGCCAGCAGTATATCACAGGGTGGCTACGAGCAGTACTTC.

The genes are TRBV3-1 (or the pseudogene TRBV3-2) and TRBJ1-6; tentative D call: TRBD1 (5 bases). The CDR3 covers 14 residues. V lost 0 bases and J lost 13, with 13 bases in between. Germline-derived CDR1 and CDR2 are LGHDT and YNNKEL (reference sequence). The CDR3 DNA follows: TGTGCCAGCAGCCAAGATGGGGCCGCTGCGCCCCTCCACTTT. This sequence encodes CASSQDGAAAPLHF.

Here the CDR3 reads CASSFPGQEANEQFF. CDR3 sequence (DNA): TGCGCCAGCAGCTTCCCGGGACAGGAGGCGAATGAGCAGTTCTTC. The J gene is TRBJ2-1, the V gene TRBV5-1, with 8 bases that match TRBD1. Trimming cost V 2 bases and J 7 bases; bases outside gene matches: 8. This CDR3 spans 15 amino acids. The germline V gene encodes CDR1 SGHRS and CDR2 YFSETQ.

With respect to this clone: At the DNA level, this CDR3 is encoded by other sequences in the same sample as well. The gene calls are TRBV6-1 and TRBJ1-6; 8 positions match TRBD1. V dropped 2 bases and J dropped 6; count of bases not matched to a gene: 3. CDR1 MNHNS and CDR2 SASEGT come from the germline V gene. This CDR3 contains 15 residues. The CDR3 bases are TGTGCCAGCAGTGAACCCGACAGGGGTAATTCACCCCTCCACTTT. Its protein product is CASSEPDRGNSPLHF.

The DNA of the CDR3 is TGTGCCACCGGGAGTGGGGTGCAGCGAGGCAATCAGCCCCAGCATTTT. Its translation is CATGSGVQRGNQPQHF. The chain links TRBV15 to TRBJ1-5; D unclear. Germline loops: CDR1 LNHNV, CDR2 YYDKDF (reference sequence). Trimming pared 8 bases from V and 2 bases from J, leaving 19 bases between. CDR3 length: 16 amino acids.

The chain links TRBV10-3 to TRBJ1-4; D unresolved. Looked up from germline, CDR1 is ENHRY and CDR2 is SYGVKD. The CDR3 extends over 13 amino acids. With 3 bases removed from V and 3 bases from J, the gap between germline ends came to 5 bases. CDR3 nucleotides: TGTGCCATCAGTGATGTCGCTAATGAAAAACTGTTTTTT. It specifies CAISDVANEKLFF.

The genes are TRBV21-1 and TRBJ1-1; the table's D call TRBD1 went unverified against the DNA. TRBV21-1 represents a pseudogene. The CDR3 extends over 17 amino acids. The CDR3 nucleotides read TGTGCCAGCAGCAAAAGGACAGGGGGCAAGATGAACACTGAAGCTTTCTTT. Translated: CASSKRTGGKMNTEAFF.

The chain combines TRBV3-1 (or the pseudogene TRBV3-2) with TRBJ2-7; 7 nucleotides line up with TRBD1. J lost 4 bases, V lost 5 bases, and 8 bases had no gene match. Germline V gene sequence: CDR1 LGHDT, CDR2 YNNKEL (reference sequence). The CDR3 sequence is 14 residues long. CDR3 region: CASSVGTDRYEQYF. CDR3 in DNA: TGTGCCAGCAGCGTCGGGACAGATAGATACGAGCAGTACTTC.

This clone was seen just once. The chain couples TRBV21-1 to TRBJ2-7; the table's TRBD1 call for D was not verified on the DNA. TRBV21-1 is recorded as a pseudogene. The CDR3 runs 21 residues. The CDR3 protein is CASISPPTGGELKQLFHEQYF. The DNA of the CDR3 is TGTGCCAGCATCTCACCGCCTACAGGGGGCGAATTAAAACAACTATTCCACGAGCAGTACTTC.

The J gene is TRBJ1-4, the V gene TRBV7-9; D gene unclear. Trimming took 5 bases from V and 7 from J, leaving 14 bases between them. Germline V lookup: CDR1 SEHNR, CDR2 FQNEAQ (reference sequence). CDR3 length: 14 residues. The CDR3 nucleotides read TGTGCCAGCAGCCAGACGGGGAGCTCTGAAAAACTGTTTTTT. The encoded protein is CASSQTGSSEKLFF.

The rearrangement uses TRBV5-5 and TRBJ1-5; no clear D. The CDR3 consists of 19 residues. From germline, CDR1 is SGHKS and CDR2 YYEKEE (reference sequence). With 4 bases removed from V and 0 bases from J, the gap between germline ends came to 23 bases. CDR3 in DNA: TGTGCCAGCAGCCGAAAGGACTGGCCAGACCGGAATAGCAATCAGCCCCAGCATTTT. Amino acid sequence: CASSRKDWPDRNSNQPQHF.

The V and J genes are TRBV6-5 and TRBJ2-3; 13 nucleotides line up with TRBD2. The CDR3 spans 14 residues. The germline V gene has CDR1 MNHEY and CDR2 SVGAGI. Germline trimming cut 6 bases from V and 9 bases from J; bases unmatched to any gene: 6. CDR3 amino acids: CASSWTSGGGTQYF. The CDR3 region has the DNA TGTGCCAGCAGCTGGACTAGCGGGGGTGGGACGCAGTATTTT.

V and J are TRBV30 and TRBJ1-5; D is unclear. The length of the CDR3 is 15 residues. Trimming stripped 0 bases from V and 4 bases from J, with 13 bases between. Germline CDR1 GTSNPN, CDR2 SVGIG (reference sequence). The DNA of the CDR3 is TGTGCCTGGAGTGTATTACAGCATGGGAATCAGCCCCAGCATTTT. This sequence encodes CAWSVLQHGNQPQHF.

The chain is built from TRBV15 and TRBJ1-4; tentatively, D is TRBD1 (5 bases). Trimming pared 2 bases from V and 2 bases from J, leaving 12 bases between. The CDR3 extends over 16 amino acids. CDR1 and CDR2 from the germline V gene are LNHNV and YYDKDF (reference sequence). This chain's CDR3 is CATSRSKAGTNEKLFF. The CDR3 nucleotides read TGTGCCACCAGCAGATCCAAGGCAGGGACTAATGAAAAACTGTTTTTT.

This sequence joins TRBV19 and TRBJ1-1; D remains ambiguous. CDR1 and CDR2 from the germline V gene are LNHDA and SQIVND (reference sequence). V gave up 5 bases and J gave up 3 bases, with 4 bases separating them. The CDR3 runs to 11 residues. The chain's CDR3 is CASSLYTEAFF. CDR3 coding DNA: TGTGCCAGTAGTCTATACACTGAAGCTTTCTTT.

The chain carries TRBV6-6 and TRBJ1-6; D gene ambiguous. The CDR3 length is 15 residues. The germline V gene encodes CDR1 MNHNY and CDR2 SVGAGI (reference sequence). V lost 6 bases and J 9 bases, leaving 18 bases between the germline ends. The CDR3 spells CASSHERPRGSPLHF. Written as DNA, the CDR3 is TGTGCCAGCAGCCACGAACGCCCTAGAGGTTCACCCCTCCACTTT.

The V and J genes are TRBV20-1 and TRBJ2-1, with 8 positions matching TRBD2. J lost 5 bases, V lost 3 bases, and 6 bases had no gene match. CDR1 DFQATT and CDR2 SNEGSKA come from the germline V gene (reference sequence). This CDR3 has 14 amino acids. CDR3 in amino acids: CSASPGLADNEQFF. The CDR3 nucleotides are TGCAGTGCTAGTCCAGGACTAGCCGACAATGAGCAGTTCTTC.

This chain joins TRBV7-9 and TRBJ2-5; TRBD1 is a possible D gene (6 bases). Looked up from germline, CDR1 is SEHNR and CDR2 is FQNEAQ (reference sequence). Trimming removed 2 bases from V and 0 bases from J, with 7 bases in between. This CDR3 has 14 residues. In nucleotides, the CDR3 is TGTGCCAGCAGCTTATGGGGGCACCAAGAGACCCAGTACTTC. Amino acids: CASSLWGHQETQYF.

The chain recombines TRBV3-1 (or the pseudogene TRBV3-2) with TRBJ2-7, with 11 bases lining up with TRBD1. This CDR3 has 16 residues. V shed 3 bases, J shed 6 bases, and the junction held 10 bases outside the gene matches. CDR1 is LGHDT and CDR2 is YNNKEL in the germline V gene (reference sequence). CDR3: CASSHSLGQGALEQYF. CDR3 in DNA: TGTGCCAGCAGCCACTCGCTAGGACAGGGGGCTCTCGAGCAGTACTTC.

This rearrangement joins TRBV11-2 to TRBJ2-7; 8 nucleotides align to TRBD2. Trimming removed 3 bases from V and 2 bases from J; junction bases left unmatched: 6. The CDR3 runs 15 residues. Germline CDR1 and CDR2: SGHAT and FQNNGV. CDR3 sequence reads: CASSLATGGPYEQYF. The CDR3 DNA sequence: TGTGCCAGCAGCTTGGCGACGGGGGGGCCCTACGAGCAGTACTTC.

The chain links TRBV7-8 to TRBJ1-3; 11 bases are shared with TRBD1. CDR1 and CDR2 from the germline V gene are SGHVS and FQNEAQ. J was trimmed by 2 bases and V by 0 bases; bases with no gene match: 3. The CDR3 loop spans 17 amino acids. The CDR3 DNA sequence: TGTGCCAGCAGCTTAGCGGACAGGGGGCAAGCTGGAAACACCATATATTTT. Amino acid sequence: CASSLADRGQAGNTIYF.

The gene calls are TRBV18 and TRBJ1-1; D remains unclear. The CDR3 has 14 amino acids. V was shortened by 11 bases and J by 5 bases, with 21 bases between the two germline ends. Germline CDR1 is KGHSH and CDR2 is LQKENI. This CDR3 is CAPRLIASGTEAFF. The CDR3 bases are TGTGCCCCCCGCCTGATTGCGAGCGGAACTGAAGCTTTCTTT.

V and J are TRBV2 and TRBJ2-1; 12 bases fit TRBD2. Germline loops: CDR1 SNHLY, CDR2 FYNNEI. V was clipped by 1 base and J by 4 bases; unmatched bases: 14. This CDR3 spans 20 amino acids. CDR3 sequence: CASSEEVTSGGPRVYNEQFF. In DNA, the CDR3 is TGTGCCAGCAGTGAAGAAGTTACTAGCGGGGGGCCCAGGGTATACAATGAGCAGTTCTTC.

The V gene is TRBV7-6, the J gene TRBJ2-3; TRBD2 matches 12 bases. The CDR3 contains 19 residues. The germline V gene encodes CDR1 SGHVS and CDR2 FNYEAQ. V shed 5 bases and J 0 bases; nucleotides not matched to a gene: 12. The CDR3 DNA reads TGTGCCAGCAGCGGGTCACGGACTAGCGGGGACTCTAGCACAGATACGCAGTATTTT. Protein sequence: CASSGSRTSGDSSTDTQYF.

This chain links TRBV7-3 with TRBJ1-2; D unclear. The CDR3 is made up of 12 amino acids. Germline V CDR1 and CDR2: SGHTA, FQGTGA. Deletions cut 7 bases from V and 8 bases from J, with 14 bases between. In DNA form, the CDR3 reads TGTGCCAGCAACCTAAGCGGTAGGGGCTACACCTTC. The encoded protein is CASNLSGRGYTF.

The V and J genes are TRBV30 and TRBJ1-1; perhaps TRBD1 as D (6 bases). The ends were cut back, 3 bases at V and 5 bases at J, with 16 bases in the middle. The length of the CDR3 is 14 residues. Germline loops: CDR1 GTSNPN, CDR2 SVGIG (reference sequence). Here the CDR3 reads CAWSEQGGKTEAFF. CDR3 DNA sequence: TGTGCCTGGAGCGAACAGGGAGGGAAAACTGAAGCTTTCTTT.